The next 32 T cell receptor beta chains were all read from a single sample in a study of cytomegalovirus exposure and HLA in healthy donors. PCR primers comprised 60 Vbeta and 13 Jbeta primers. The protocol was immunoSEQ multiplex PCR, while the TCRdb copy is restricted to in-frame clones and leaves out a portion. The data show 95,000 to 150,000 clones, 60% to 85% seen once. The sequenced sample was PBMCs. Receptors originate from a woman aged 25 to 39 in good health and CMV-seropositive.

The chain recombines TRBV7-3 with TRBJ2-3; D is possibly TRBD2 (5 bases). The CDR3 is 16 amino acids. The germline V gene has CDR1 SGHTA and CDR2 FQGTGA. Trimming removed 6 bases at V and 0 bases at J, with 16 bases between. The CDR3 DNA is TGTGCCAGCAGTCCAAAGAGGGCATTGAGCACAGATACGCAGTATTTT. As protein: CASSPKRALSTDTQYF.

This rearrangement joins TRBV30 to TRBJ1-4; D perhaps matches TRBD1 (5 bases). This CDR3 has 15 amino acids. Per the germline V gene, CDR1 is GTSNPN and CDR2 is SVGIG (reference sequence). The V end lost 0 bases, the J end lost 5 bases, and 13 bases lay between the germline ends. CDR3 in amino acids: CAWSVGATANEKLFF. As DNA, the CDR3 is TGTGCCTGGAGTGTAGGGGCGACAGCAAATGAAAAACTGTTTTTT. The full variable domain, in which reference TRBV30 and TRBJ1-4 provide the parts outside the CDR3, is SQTIHQWPATLVQPVGSPLSLECTVEGTSNPNLYWYRQAAGRGLQLLFYSVGIGQISSEVPQNLSASRPQDRQFILSSKKLLLSDSGFYLCAWSVGATANEKLFFGSGTQLSVL.

The rearrangement links TRBV5-1 to TRBJ2-1; possibly TRBD1 for D (5 bases). The germline gives CDR1 SGHRS, CDR2 YFSETQ. V was shortened by 1 base and J by 8 bases, with 16 bases between the two germline ends. The CDR3 loop spans 15 amino acids. This CDR3 is CASSLSGQGSDEQFF. CDR3 coding DNA: TGCGCCAGCAGCTTGTCAGGCCAGGGCAGCGATGAGCAGTTCTTC.

V gene TRBV28 combines with J gene TRBJ2-6, with TRBD1 identical over 12 bases. Germline V gives CDR1 MDHEN, CDR2 SYDVKM. J was trimmed by 3 bases and V by 2 bases; bases with no gene match: 2. This CDR3 has 17 residues. The chain's CDR3 is CASSLGTGGFGANVLTF. The CDR3 DNA sequence: TGTGCCAGCAGTTTAGGGACAGGGGGCTTTGGGGCCAACGTCCTGACTTTC.

This clone was observed a handful of times. The chain combines TRBV28 with TRBJ1-1, with D unresolved. Germline V lookup: CDR1 MDHEN, CDR2 SYDVKM. Trimming took off 5 bases at V and 0 bases at J, with 13 bases between the two ends. The CDR3 extends over 15 amino acids. DNA for the CDR3: TGTGCCAGCAGTCCAACCCTAAGATTGAACACTGAAGCTTTCTTT. As protein: CASSPTLRLNTEAFF.

This clone has just one count. The CDR3 protein is CASSSPRDRGQETQYF. CDR3 nucleotides: TGTGCCAGTAGTAGCCCCCGGGACAGGGGCCAAGAGACCCAGTACTTC. The gene calls are TRBV19 and TRBJ2-5, with 10 bases that match TRBD1. The germline V gene encodes CDR1 LNHDA and CDR2 SQIVND (reference sequence). The CDR3 extends over 16 amino acids. Trimming cost V 4 bases and J 1 base; bases outside gene matches: 6.

J is TRBJ1-2 and V is TRBV9; perhaps TRBD1 as D (6 bases). Germline V gives CDR1 SGDLS, CDR2 YYNGEE. Trimming removed 5 bases at V and 7 bases at J, with 12 bases between. The length of the CDR3 is 12 residues. CDR3 region: CASSGQSSGYTF. The CDR3 nucleotides are TGTGCCAGCAGTGGACAGAGCTCTGGCTACACCTTC.

The chain carries TRBV5-1 and TRBJ2-7; TRBD1 aligns across 7 bases. J gave up 2 bases and V 5 bases, and 10 bases lay outside the gene matches. This CDR3 has 15 amino acids. Germline CDR1 reads SGHRS; CDR2 reads YFSETQ. CDR3 coding DNA: TGCGCCAGCAGTCCCTCCCTTGGGACAGCCTACGAGCAGTACTTC. This gives the protein CASSPSLGTAYEQYF.

The genes are TRBV7-3 and TRBJ2-2, with 7 bases matching TRBD2. Trimming cost V 0 bases and J 2 bases; bases outside gene matches: 3. The length of the CDR3 is 16 residues. Germline-derived CDR1 and CDR2 are SGHTA and FQGTGA. The CDR3 sequence is CASSLTRTRNTGELFF. The CDR3, as DNA: TGTGCCAGCAGCTTAACGAGGACTAGAAACACCGGGGAGCTGTTTTTT.

The chain couples TRBV2 to TRBJ2-1; 8 bases align to TRBD2. Germline values: CDR1 SNHLY, CDR2 FYNNEI. V lost 5 bases to trimming and J lost 0 bases; unmatched junction nucleotides: 3. The CDR3 length is 15 residues. For the CDR3, the DNA is TGTGCCAGCAGTCTTAGCGGGACCTCCTACAATGAGCAGTTCTTC. Protein product: CASSLSGTSYNEQFF.

The V gene is TRBV4-2, the J gene TRBJ2-5; 12 bases are shared with TRBD2. CDR1 LGHNA and CDR2 YNFKEQ come from the germline V gene. The CDR3 contains 16 residues. Trimming cost V 4 bases and J 0 bases; bases outside gene matches: 3. The CDR3 nucleotides are TGTGCCAGCAGCCGGACTAGCGGGGCGGACCAAGAGACCCAGTACTTC. Its translation: CASSRTSGADQETQYF.

The V gene is TRBV5-1, the J gene TRBJ1-3; a weak D match, TRBD1 (6 bases). V was pared by 0 bases and J by 3 bases, with 13 bases between. CDR3 length equals 16 residues. The germline CDR1 and CDR2 sequences are SGHRS and YFSETQ. As DNA, the CDR3 is TGCGCCAGCAGCTTGGCCGGGGGGCCGGGTGGAAACACCATATATTTT. Its translation is CASSLAGGPGGNTIYF.

CDR3 in amino acids: CAISEPGTGGDNEQFF. DNA of the CDR3: TGTGCCATCAGTGAGCCCGGGACAGGAGGGGACAATGAGCAGTTCTTC. V and J are TRBV10-3 and TRBJ2-1; 8 bases are shared with TRBD1. J gave up 5 bases and V 2 bases, and 8 bases lay outside the gene matches. CDR3 length equals 16 residues. Germline V gene data show CDR1 as ENHRY and CDR2 as SYGVKD.

The chain combines TRBV7-8 with TRBJ2-7; tentative D call: TRBD1 (6 bases). The CDR3 totals 11 residues. V gave up 7 bases and J gave up 7 bases, with 11 bases separating them. Germline CDR1 SGHVS, CDR2 FQNEAQ. The CDR3 protein is CASTPRGEQYF. CDR3 DNA sequence: TGTGCCAGCACCCCAAGGGGGGAGCAGTACTTC.

This chain joins TRBV4-3 and TRBJ2-1, with TRBD2 identical over 9 bases. CDR3 length: 15 amino acids. Trimming cost V 3 bases and J 8 bases; bases outside gene matches: 8. Germline loops: CDR1 LGHNA, CDR2 YSLEER. CDR3 residues: CASSQDVASGDEQFF. CDR3 coding DNA: TGCGCCAGCAGCCAGGATGTGGCTAGCGGGGATGAGCAGTTCTTC.

The genes are TRBV19 and TRBJ1-5, with TRBD1 as a possible D gene (5 bases). From germline, CDR1 is LNHDA and CDR2 SQIVND (reference sequence). The CDR3 spans 16 residues. V was trimmed by 4 bases and J by 1 base, leaving 14 bases between them. The chain's CDR3 is CASSRGTRASNQPQHF. CDR3 sequence (DNA): TGTGCCAGTAGTAGGGGGACTAGGGCAAGCAATCAGCCCCAGCATTTT.

V gene TRBV19 combines with J gene TRBJ1-5; D is unclear. Germline-derived CDR1 and CDR2 are LNHDA and SQIVND (reference sequence). This CDR3 is 14 amino acids long. V lost 10 bases and J 0 bases, leaving 13 bases between the germline ends. CDR3 bases: TGTGCCACCCGAGGGCCAACTAGCAATCAGCCCCAGCATTTT. Translating it yields CATRGPTSNQPQHF.

This chain links TRBV6-1 with TRBJ1-1; TRBD1 matches 7 bases. Germline V gene data show CDR1 as MNHNS and CDR2 as SASEGT. The CDR3 extends over 14 amino acids. V lost 7 bases and J lost 2; bases outside the gene matches: 7. The CDR3 reads CASKTGTANTEAFF. In DNA form, the CDR3 reads TGTGCCAGCAAAACAGGGACAGCCAACACTGAAGCTTTCTTT.

The chain joins TRBV6-6 to TRBJ2-1; 8 bases line up with TRBD2. After removal of 6 bases from V and 4 bases from J, the junction contained 8 bases not matched to a gene. The CDR3 totals 15 residues. Germline lookup yields CDR1 MNHNY and CDR2 SVGAGI (reference sequence). CDR3 in DNA: TGTGCCAGCAGCCCCGGGGGGGCGGAGTACAATGAGCAGTTCTTC. Amino acids: CASSPGGAEYNEQFF.

V usage is TRBV28 and J usage is TRBJ2-3, with TRBD2 matching over 7 bases. This CDR3 region has 13 residues. V trimming: 3 bases; J trimming: 3 bases; junction bases outside the gene matches: 0. Germline assignment: CDR1 MDHEN and CDR2 SYDVKM. The CDR3 nucleotides read TGTGCCAGCAGTTTCGGGGGGACAGATACGCAGTATTTT. Translation gives CASSFGGTDTQYF.

The chain combines TRBV25-1 with TRBJ2-7; 8 bases are shared with TRBD1. The CDR3 runs to 15 residues. The V gene end was trimmed by 2 bases and the J gene end by 1 base; junction bases not matched to a gene: 4. The germline gives CDR1 MGHDK, CDR2 SYGVNS. The CDR3 loop reads CASSEKTGASYEQYF. CDR3 DNA: TGTGCCAGCAGTGAAAAGACAGGGGCGTCCTACGAGCAGTACTTC.

The chain links TRBV2 to TRBJ2-2, with 7 bases that match TRBD1. The germline V gene encodes CDR1 SNHLY and CDR2 FYNNEI. The CDR3 totals 15 residues. The J segment lost 2 bases and the V segment lost 2 bases, leaving 2 bases of the junction unmatched. The CDR3 protein is CASSETGANTGELFF. CDR3 nucleotide sequence: TGTGCCAGCAGTGAAACAGGGGCCAACACCGGGGAGCTGTTTTTT. The whole variable domain, remainder taken from reference TRBV2 and TRBJ2-2, is EPEVTQTPSHQVTQMGQEVILRCVPISNHLYFYWYRQILGQKVEFLVSFYNNEISEKSEIFDDQFSVERPDGSNFTLKIRSTKLEDSAMYFCASSETGANTGELFFGEGSRLTVL.

J is TRBJ1-5 and V is TRBV11-2, with 9 bases fitting TRBD1. CDR3 length equals 14 residues. Trimming at V came to 3 bases and at J to 4 bases, leaving 1 base not matched to a gene. CDR1 and CDR2 from the germline V gene are SGHAT and FQNNGV. The CDR3 region has the DNA TGTGCCAGCAGCTTGGGACAGGGAAATCAGCCCCAGCATTTT. Encoded protein: CASSLGQGNQPQHF.

This chain connects TRBV6-4 to TRBJ2-1, with 7 bases fitting TRBD2. The CDR3 is 16 amino acids. Germline CDR1 reads MRHNA; CDR2 reads SNTAGT. Trimming cost V 3 bases and J 2 bases; bases outside gene matches: 7. The CDR3 loop reads CASSEYSSGTYNEQFF. The CDR3, as DNA: TGTGCCAGCAGTGAATATTCCAGCGGGACCTACAATGAGCAGTTCTTC.

Note on this clone: A junction boundary mismatches the germline segment, possibly from a read error. The genes are TRBV15 and TRBJ2-5; maybe TRBD2 (6 bases). CDR3 length equals 17 residues. The germline gives CDR1 LNHNV, CDR2 YYDKDF (reference sequence). The CDR3 DNA is TGTGCCACCAGCAGAGATGGGCCAGGGACTCAACAAGCGACCCAGTACTTC. Translation: CATSRDGPGTQQATQYF.

This clone showed up just a few times. The CDR3 region has the DNA TGTGCCAGCAGCTTAGTGCCAGGGGGGCGCGAGCAGTACTTC. As protein: CASSLVPGGREQYF. The V call is TRBV7-8, the J call TRBJ2-7, with D maybe TRBD1 (7 bases). This CDR3 comprises 14 residues. CDR1 is SGHVS, CDR2 FQNEAQ, per germline. V gave up 1 base and J gave up 6 bases, with 13 bases separating them.

The rearrangement joins TRBV13 to TRBJ2-7; possible D gene TRBD1, 6 bases. CDR1 is PRHDT, CDR2 FYEKMQ, per germline (reference sequence). V dropped 5 bases and J dropped 0 bases, with 17 bases sitting between them. This CDR3 has 16 residues. The CDR3 loop reads CASSPVSGQPSYEQYF. The CDR3 DNA reads TGTGCCAGCAGCCCTGTGTCAGGACAGCCCTCCTACGAGCAGTACTTC.

The CDR3, as DNA: TGTGCCAGCAGCCAAGGGGTCGGGGGACCTTACAATGAGCAGTTCTTC. It yields the protein CASSQGVGGPYNEQFF. V gene TRBV4-2 combines with J gene TRBJ2-1, with D possibly being TRBD2 (6 bases). Trimming shortened V by 1 base and J by 4 bases, and 14 bases separated the two germline ends. The CDR3 totals 16 residues. Germline V gene data show CDR1 as LGHNA and CDR2 as YNFKEQ.

CDR3 nucleotides: TGCGCCAGCAGCATAGGACGGGGAAGGTATGGCTACACCTTC. Translating gives CASSIGRGRYGYTF. V usage is TRBV5-1 and J usage is TRBJ1-2, with D unclear. V was cut by 4 bases and J by 5 bases, with 15 bases left in between. The CDR3 has 14 residues. CDR1 and CDR2 from the germline V gene are SGHRS and YFSETQ.

V is TRBV7-6 and J is TRBJ2-5, with 7 bases matching TRBD1. The V gene end was trimmed by 5 bases and the J gene end by 7 bases; junction bases not matched to a gene: 7. The CDR3 has 13 residues. Germline V gene sequence: CDR1 SGHVS, CDR2 FNYEAQ. CDR3 DNA: TGTGCCAGCAGCGGACAGGTCCTCGGGACCCAGTACTTC. Its translation is CASSGQVLGTQYF.

The chain joins TRBV28 to TRBJ1-2; TRBD1 is a possible D gene (6 bases). V was cut by 5 bases and J by 0 bases, with 13 bases left in between. The CDR3 loop spans 15 amino acids. Germline-derived CDR1 and CDR2 are MDHEN and SYDVKM. The CDR3 DNA reads as TGTGCCAGCAGTACGACAGGAGCGTCTAACTATGGCTACACCTTC. Its protein is CASSTTGASNYGYTF.

This clone has a single count. The V call is TRBV27, the J call TRBJ2-1; tentative D call: TRBD2 (5 bases). V dropped 6 bases and J dropped 5 bases, with 14 bases sitting between them. This CDR3 is 14 amino acids long. Germline CDR1 and CDR2: MNHEY and SMNVEV (reference sequence). Written as DNA, the CDR3 is TGTGCCAGCAGCCTCTTGAGGGCAAACAATGAGCAGTTCTTC. Translation: CASSLLRANNEQFF.